This T cell receptor beta chain was retrieved from a study of graft-versus-host responses after intestinal transplantation. Across the study: Each recipient received anti-thymocyte globulin induction, then tacrolimus and steroids for around 3 years. Findings and caveats of the study: Recipient marrow contained GvH clones, some of which appeared first in ileum or blood.

To note about this clone: As yet, its antigen is unknown.

Both intraepithelial and lamina propria lymphocytes were released by processing graft tissue. Sequenced by immunoSEQ multiplex PCR; TCRdb stores in-frame clones only, minus some. The table includes a few thousand clones, approximately 80% detected once. The V end was cut by 4 bases, the J end by 5 bases, with 9 bases between. CDR3 length: 12 residues. From germline, CDR1 is SGHRS and CDR2 YFSETQ. The sequence was collected from a human patient who received an intestinal transplant, so some T cells may come from the graft donor. The rearrangement joins TRBV5-1 to TRBJ2-5, with D hard to call. Sequencing was performed on ileum tissue, taken 9 days after transplant. This chain's CDR3 is CASSDTSETQYF. CDR3 nucleotide sequence: TGCGCCAGCAGCGACACGTCGGAGACCCAGTACTTC. Using reference TRBV5-1 and TRBJ2-5 for the parts outside the CDR3, the full variable domain is KAGVTQTPRYLIKTRGQQVTLSCSPISGHRSVSWYQQTPGQGLQFLFEYFSETQRNKGNFPGRFSGRQFSNSRSEMNVSTLELGDSALYLCASSDTSETQYFGPGTRLLVL.